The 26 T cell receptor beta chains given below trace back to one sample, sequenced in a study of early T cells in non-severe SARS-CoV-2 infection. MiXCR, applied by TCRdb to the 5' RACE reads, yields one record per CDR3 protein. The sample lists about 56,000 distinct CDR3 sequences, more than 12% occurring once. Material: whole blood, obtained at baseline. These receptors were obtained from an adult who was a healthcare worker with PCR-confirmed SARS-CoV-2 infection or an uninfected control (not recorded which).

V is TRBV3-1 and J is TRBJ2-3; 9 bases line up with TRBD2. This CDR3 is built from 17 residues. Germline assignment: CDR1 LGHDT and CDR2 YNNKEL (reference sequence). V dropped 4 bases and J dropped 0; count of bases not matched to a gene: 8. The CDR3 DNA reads TGTGCCAGCAGCCGGGGACTAGCTGCCACTAGCACAGATACGCAGTATTTT. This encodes CASSRGLAATSTDTQYF.

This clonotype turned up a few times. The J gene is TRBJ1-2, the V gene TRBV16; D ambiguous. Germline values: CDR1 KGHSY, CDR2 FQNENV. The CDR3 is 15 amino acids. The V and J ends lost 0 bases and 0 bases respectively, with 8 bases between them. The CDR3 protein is CASSQSDITNYGYTF. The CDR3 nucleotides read TGTGCCAGCAGCCAATCCGATATAACTAACTATGGCTACACCTTC.

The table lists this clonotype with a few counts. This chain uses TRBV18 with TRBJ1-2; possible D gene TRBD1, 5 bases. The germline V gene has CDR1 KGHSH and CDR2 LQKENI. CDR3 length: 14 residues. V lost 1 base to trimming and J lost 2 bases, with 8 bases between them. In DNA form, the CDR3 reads TGTGCCAGCTCACCACAGAAGGGGAACTATGGCTACACCTTC. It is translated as CASSPQKGNYGYTF.

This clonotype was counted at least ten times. The CDR3 coding sequence is TGTGCCAGCAGTTTCTACAATGAGCAGTTCTTC. It specifies CASSFYNEQFF. V usage is TRBV28 and J usage is TRBJ2-1; unclear D gene. Trimming removed 3 bases from V and 3 bases from J, with 0 bases in between. CDR3 length: 11 amino acids. CDR1 is MDHEN and CDR2 is SYDVKM in the germline V gene.

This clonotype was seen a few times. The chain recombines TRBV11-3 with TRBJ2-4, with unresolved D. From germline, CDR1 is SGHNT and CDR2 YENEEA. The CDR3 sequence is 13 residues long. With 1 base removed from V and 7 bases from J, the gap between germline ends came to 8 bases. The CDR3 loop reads CASSLGLENIQYF. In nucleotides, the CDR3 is TGTGCCAGCAGCTTAGGCCTAGAGAACATTCAGTACTTC.

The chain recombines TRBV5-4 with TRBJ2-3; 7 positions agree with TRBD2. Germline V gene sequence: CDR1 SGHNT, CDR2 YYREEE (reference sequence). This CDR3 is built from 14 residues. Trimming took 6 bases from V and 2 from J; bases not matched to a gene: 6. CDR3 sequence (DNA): TGTGCCAGCACACTAGCGAGCCACACAGATACGCAGTATTTT. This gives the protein CASTLASHTDTQYF.

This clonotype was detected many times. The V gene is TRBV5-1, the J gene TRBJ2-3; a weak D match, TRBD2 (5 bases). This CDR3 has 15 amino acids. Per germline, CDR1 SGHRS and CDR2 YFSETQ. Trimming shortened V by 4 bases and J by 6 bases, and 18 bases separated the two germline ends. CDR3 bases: TGCGCCAGCAGCACGTTCTTAGAGGGTCGGGATACGCAGTATTTT. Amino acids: CASSTFLEGRDTQYF. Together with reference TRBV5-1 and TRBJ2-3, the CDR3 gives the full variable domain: KAGVTQTPRYLIKTRGQQVTLSCSPISGHRSVSWYQQTPGQGLQFLFEYFSETQRNKGNFPGRFSGRQFSNSRSEMNVSTLELGDSALYLCASSTFLEGRDTQYFGPGTRLTVL.

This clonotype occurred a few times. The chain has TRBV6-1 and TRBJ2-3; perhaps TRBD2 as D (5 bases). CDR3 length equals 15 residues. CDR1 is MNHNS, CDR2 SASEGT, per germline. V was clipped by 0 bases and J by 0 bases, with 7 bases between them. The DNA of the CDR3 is TGTGCCAGCAGTGAAGCCCGGGGAAGCACAGATACGCAGTATTTT. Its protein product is CASSEARGSTDTQYF.

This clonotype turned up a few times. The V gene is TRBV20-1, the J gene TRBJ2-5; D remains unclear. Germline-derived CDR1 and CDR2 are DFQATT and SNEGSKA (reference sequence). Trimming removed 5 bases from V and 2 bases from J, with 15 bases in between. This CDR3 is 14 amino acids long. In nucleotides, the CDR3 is TGCAGTGCTGGCGGCGGCGAGCTTCAAGAGACCCAGTACTTC. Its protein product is CSAGGGELQETQYF.

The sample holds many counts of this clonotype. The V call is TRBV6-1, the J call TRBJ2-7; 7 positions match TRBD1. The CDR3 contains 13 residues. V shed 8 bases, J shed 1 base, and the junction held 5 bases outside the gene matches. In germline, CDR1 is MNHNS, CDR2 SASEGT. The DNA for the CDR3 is TGTGCCAGCGAAGGGACAGTATCCTACGAGCAGTACTTC. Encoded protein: CASEGTVSYEQYF.

Here the CDR3 reads CASSTITGGANIQYF. Written as DNA, the CDR3 is TGCGCCAGCAGCACCATAACAGGGGGCGCGAACATTCAGTACTTC. The rearrangement uses TRBV5-1 and TRBJ2-4, with 9 bases that match TRBD1. The CDR3 has 15 residues. Trimming cost V 4 bases and J 7 bases; bases outside gene matches: 9. CDR1 and CDR2 (germline): SGHRS, YFSETQ.

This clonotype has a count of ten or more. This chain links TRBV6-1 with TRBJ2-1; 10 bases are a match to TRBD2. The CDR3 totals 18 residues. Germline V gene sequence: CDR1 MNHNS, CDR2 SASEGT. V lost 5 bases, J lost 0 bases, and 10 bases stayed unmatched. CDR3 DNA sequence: TGTGCCAGCAGTCCCGGGGGACTAGCGCCTAGCTCCTACAATGAGCAGTTCTTC. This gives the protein CASSPGGLAPSSYNEQFF.

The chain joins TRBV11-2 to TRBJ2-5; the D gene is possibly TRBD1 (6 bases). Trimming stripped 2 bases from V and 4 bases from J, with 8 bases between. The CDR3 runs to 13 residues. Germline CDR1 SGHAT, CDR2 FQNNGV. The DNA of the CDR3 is TGTGCCAGCAGCTTAACAGGGCCAGAGACCCAGTACTTC. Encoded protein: CASSLTGPETQYF.

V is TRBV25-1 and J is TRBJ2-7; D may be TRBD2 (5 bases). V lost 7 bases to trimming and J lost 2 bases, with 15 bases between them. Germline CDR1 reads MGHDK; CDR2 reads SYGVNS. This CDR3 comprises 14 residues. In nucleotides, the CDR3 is TGTGCCAGCACCGAAGGAGGTTATCCCTACGAGCAGTACTTC. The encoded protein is CASTEGGYPYEQYF.

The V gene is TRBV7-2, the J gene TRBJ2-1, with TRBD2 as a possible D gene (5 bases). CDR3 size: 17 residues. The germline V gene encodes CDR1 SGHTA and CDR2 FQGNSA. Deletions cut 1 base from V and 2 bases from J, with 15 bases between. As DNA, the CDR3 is TGTGCCAGCAGCTTAGAGGCGATTGAGGGCGCCTACAATGAGCAGTTCTTC. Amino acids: CASSLEAIEGAYNEQFF.

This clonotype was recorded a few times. CDR3 residues: CAISEGSGTGGNYGYTF. CDR3 sequence (DNA): TGTGCCATCAGTGAGGGCTCCGGGACAGGGGGCAACTATGGCTACACCTTC. V usage is TRBV10-3 and J usage is TRBJ1-2; 12 bases line up with TRBD1. The CDR3 has 17 amino acids. The V gene end was trimmed by 2 bases and the J gene end by 2 bases; junction bases not matched to a gene: 6. The germline V gene encodes CDR1 ENHRY and CDR2 SYGVKD.

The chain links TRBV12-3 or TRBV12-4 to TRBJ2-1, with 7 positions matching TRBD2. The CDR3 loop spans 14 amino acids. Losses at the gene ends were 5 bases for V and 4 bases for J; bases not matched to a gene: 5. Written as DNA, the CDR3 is TGTGCCAGCAGTCCAGGGACTATTTACAATGAGCAGTTCTTC. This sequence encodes CASSPGTIYNEQFF.

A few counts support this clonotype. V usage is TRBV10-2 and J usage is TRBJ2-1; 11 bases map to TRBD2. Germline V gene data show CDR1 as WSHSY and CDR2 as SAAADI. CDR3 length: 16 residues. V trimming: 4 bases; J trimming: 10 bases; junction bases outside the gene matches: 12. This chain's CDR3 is CASSALAGEQSGEQFF. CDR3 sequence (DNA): TGCGCCAGCAGTGCACTAGCGGGGGAACAAAGCGGGGAGCAGTTCTTC.

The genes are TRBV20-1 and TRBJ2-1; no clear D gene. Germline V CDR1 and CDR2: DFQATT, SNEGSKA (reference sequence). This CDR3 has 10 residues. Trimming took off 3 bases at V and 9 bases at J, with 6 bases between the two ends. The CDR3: CSASYREQFF. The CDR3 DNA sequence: TGCAGTGCTAGTTATCGTGAGCAGTTCTTC.

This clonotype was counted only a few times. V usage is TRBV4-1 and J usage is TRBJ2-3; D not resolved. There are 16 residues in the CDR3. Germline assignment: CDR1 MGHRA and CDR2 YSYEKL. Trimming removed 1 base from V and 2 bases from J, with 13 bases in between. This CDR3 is CASSQVMNRNTDTQYF. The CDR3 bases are TGCGCCAGCAGCCAAGTTATGAACAGAAACACAGATACGCAGTATTTT.

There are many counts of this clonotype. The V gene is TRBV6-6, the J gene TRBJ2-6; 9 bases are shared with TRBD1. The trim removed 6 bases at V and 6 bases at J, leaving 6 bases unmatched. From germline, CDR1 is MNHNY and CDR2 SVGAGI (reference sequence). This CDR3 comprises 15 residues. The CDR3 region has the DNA TGTGCCAGCAGAATACAGGGGGCGCTGGCCAACGTCCTGACTTTC. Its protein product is CASRIQGALANVLTF.

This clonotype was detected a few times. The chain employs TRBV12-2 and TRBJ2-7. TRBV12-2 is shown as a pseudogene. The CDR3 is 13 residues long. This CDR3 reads CASQARRVYEQYF. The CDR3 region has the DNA TGTGCAAGCCAAGCCAGGAGAGTCTACGAGCAGTACTTC.

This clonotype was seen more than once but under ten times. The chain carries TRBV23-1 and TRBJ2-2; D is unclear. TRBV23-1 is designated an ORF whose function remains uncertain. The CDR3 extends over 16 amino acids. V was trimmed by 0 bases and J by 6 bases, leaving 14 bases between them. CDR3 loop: CASSQSQPYGAGELFF. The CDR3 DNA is TGCGCCAGCAGTCAATCGCAACCATATGGGGCCGGGGAGCTGTTTTTT.

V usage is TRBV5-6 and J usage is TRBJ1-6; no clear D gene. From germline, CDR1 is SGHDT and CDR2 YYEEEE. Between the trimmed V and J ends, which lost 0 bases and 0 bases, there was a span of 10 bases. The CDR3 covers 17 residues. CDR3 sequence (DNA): TGTGCCAGCAGCTTGGGGGCAGAAAGCTCCTATAATTCACCCCTCCACTTT. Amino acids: CASSLGAESSYNSPLHF.

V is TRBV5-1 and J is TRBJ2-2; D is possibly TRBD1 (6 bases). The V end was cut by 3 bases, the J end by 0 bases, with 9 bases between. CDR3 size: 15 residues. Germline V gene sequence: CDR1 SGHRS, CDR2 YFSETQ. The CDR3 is CASSSDSANTGELFF. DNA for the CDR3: TGCGCCAGCAGCTCGGACAGTGCGAACACCGGGGAGCTGTTTTTT.

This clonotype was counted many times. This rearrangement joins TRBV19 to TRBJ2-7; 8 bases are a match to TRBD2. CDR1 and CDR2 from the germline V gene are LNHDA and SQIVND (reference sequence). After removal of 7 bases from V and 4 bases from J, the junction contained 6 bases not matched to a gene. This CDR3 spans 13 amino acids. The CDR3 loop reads CASKGGRIYEQYF. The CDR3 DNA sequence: TGTGCCAGTAAGGGCGGGAGGATTTACGAGCAGTACTTC.